A single sample gave rise to the 18 T cell receptor beta chains below, sequenced in a study of identical twins. MiXCR, applied by TCRdb to the 5' RACE reads, yields one record per CDR3 protein. The sample records roughly 690,000 distinct CDR3 sequences, 21% being singletons. The same data also contributed to another study, on T cells expressing NK-cell markers.

Material for sequencing was PBMCs. Receptors were obtained from a woman aged 18-29 years in good health.

In this sample, this clonotype turned up a few times. The rearrangement joins TRBV6-1 to TRBJ2-2; the match to TRBD2 covers 9 bases. V dropped 9 bases and J dropped 4; count of bases not matched to a gene: 15. The CDR3 contains 17 residues. From germline, CDR1 is MNHNS and CDR2 SASEGT. The DNA of the CDR3 is TGTGCCAGATTTGCGGGGGGGGCTAGCGGGGTCACCGGGGAGCTGTTTTTT. The encoded protein is CARFAGGASGVTGELFF.

CDR3 in amino acids: CASSQIQGATDTQYF. For the CDR3, the DNA is TGTGCCAGCAGCCAAATTCAGGGGGCCACAGATACGCAGTATTTT. This rearrangement joins TRBV3-1 to TRBJ2-3; TRBD1 matches at 8 bases. From germline, CDR1 is LGHDT and CDR2 YNNKEL (reference sequence). J gave up 2 bases and V 2 bases, and 3 bases lay outside the gene matches. The CDR3 contains 15 residues.

This clonotype was observed a handful of times. The rearrangement uses TRBV11-2 and TRBJ2-1; 10 positions agree with TRBD2. This CDR3 contains 15 residues. Per the germline V gene, CDR1 is SGHAT and CDR2 is FQNNGV. Germline trimming cut 5 bases from V and 7 bases from J; bases unmatched to any gene: 8. DNA for the CDR3: TGTGCCAGCAGCCGCCTAGCGGGGGAAGGTAATGAGCAGTTCTTC. This translates into CASSRLAGEGNEQFF.

This clonotype was counted only a few times. The V and J genes are TRBV20-1 and TRBJ2-3; 8 nucleotides align to TRBD2. The junction had 3 bases not matched to a gene; V was cut back by 2 bases and J by 5 bases. Germline lookup yields CDR1 DFQATT and CDR2 SNEGSKA (reference sequence). The CDR3 runs to 13 residues. This CDR3 reads CSARFLAGDTQYF. The CDR3, as DNA: TGCAGTGCTAGATTTCTAGCGGGAGATACGCAGTATTTT.

V is TRBV20-1 and J is TRBJ1-6, with D uncertain. This CDR3 region has 15 residues. Germline lookup yields CDR1 DFQATT and CDR2 SNEGSKA (reference sequence). V gave up 0 bases and J gave up 9 bases, with 15 bases separating them. The CDR3 DNA is TGCAGTGCTAGAGATCTACTTCCTAAGGGTTCACCCCTCCACTTT. This codes for CSARDLLPKGSPLHF.

This clonotype was observed a handful of times. The J gene is TRBJ2-5, the V gene TRBV3-1; D is possibly TRBD2 (6 bases). This CDR3 region has 13 residues. Germline V CDR1 and CDR2: LGHDT, YNNKEL (reference sequence). V was trimmed by 7 bases and J by 2 bases, leaving 11 bases between them. The DNA for the CDR3 is TGTGCCAGCAACTATCGGGGGCAAGAGACCCAGTACTTC. This codes for CASNYRGQETQYF.

The chain carries TRBV13 and TRBJ2-2; D perhaps matches TRBD1 (5 bases). Germline CDR1 and CDR2: PRHDT and FYEKMQ (reference sequence). Trimming cost V 5 bases and J 6 bases, with 13 bases left between them. This CDR3 comprises 14 residues. The CDR3 region is CASSPQADPGELFF. In DNA, the CDR3 is TGTGCCAGCAGCCCACAGGCTGATCCCGGGGAGCTGTTTTTT.

The rearrangement links TRBV20-1 to TRBJ2-3, with TRBD2 as a possible D gene (7 bases). V lost 5 bases, J lost 2 bases, and 14 bases lay in between. This CDR3 spans 14 amino acids. Germline-derived CDR1 and CDR2 are DFQATT and SNEGSKA (reference sequence). CDR3 DNA sequence: TGCAGTGCTGCCCGCCGGGGGGCCACAGATACGCAGTATTTT. Translation: CSAARRGATDTQYF.

In this sample, this clonotype turned up a few times. CDR3 bases: TGCAGTGCTAGAGATAGCGGGGGGGTCAATGAGCAGTTCTTC. Encoded protein: CSARDSGGVNEQFF. This chain connects TRBV20-1 to TRBJ2-1; 11 bases fit TRBD2. V was clipped by 0 bases and J by 6 bases; unmatched bases: 1. Germline CDR1 DFQATT, CDR2 SNEGSKA (reference sequence). This CDR3 has 14 residues.

V is TRBV19 and J is TRBJ2-1; D tentatively fits TRBD1 or TRBD2 (5 bases each). The V gene lost 6 bases and the J gene lost 2 bases, with 11 bases spanning the gap. This CDR3 has 14 amino acids. Germline assignment: CDR1 LNHDA and CDR2 SQIVND (reference sequence). CDR3 protein: CASREGRAYNEQFF. The CDR3 nucleotides are TGTGCCAGTAGAGAGGGCAGGGCCTACAATGAGCAGTTCTTC.

There are a few counts of this clonotype. The genes are TRBV5-5 and TRBJ1-6; TRBD1 is a possible D gene (5 bases). This CDR3 is built from 13 residues. Germline loops: CDR1 SGHKS, CDR2 YYEKEE (reference sequence). V was cut by 4 bases and J by 8 bases, with 10 bases left in between. CDR3 residues: CASSVGDHSPLHF. CDR3 nucleotide sequence: TGTGCCAGCAGCGTAGGGGACCATTCACCCCTCCACTTT. The whole variable domain, filled in from reference TRBV5-5 and TRBJ1-6, reads DAGVTQSPTHLIKTRGQQVTLRCSPISGHKSVSWYQQVLGQGPQFIFQYYEKEERGRGNFPDRFSARQFPNYSSELNVNALLLGDSALYLCASSVGDHSPLHFGNGTRLTVT.

The rearrangement uses TRBV12-3 or TRBV12-4 and TRBJ1-1; D unclear. This CDR3 is built from 14 residues. Trimming took 1 base from V and 11 from J, leaving 17 bases between them. CDR3 loop: CASSLGPTWARAFF. The CDR3 DNA reads as TGTGCCAGCAGTTTAGGACCGACGTGGGCTAGGGCTTTCTTT.

There are many counts of this clonotype. The rearrangement links TRBV7-8 to TRBJ2-2, with 7 bases that match TRBD1. The CDR3 has 15 residues. The germline V gene has CDR1 SGHVS and CDR2 FQNEAQ. Losses at the gene ends were 10 bases for V and 2 bases for J; bases not matched to a gene: 10. The CDR3: CATPMGQPNTGELFF. CDR3 coding DNA: TGTGCCACTCCCATGGGACAGCCTAACACCGGGGAGCTGTTTTTT.

This clonotype was detected a few times. The rearrangement joins TRBV6-1 to TRBJ2-7; TRBD1 matches 10 bases. V shed 7 bases and J 4 bases; nucleotides not matched to a gene: 7. Germline lookup yields CDR1 MNHNS and CDR2 SASEGT. The CDR3 is made up of 14 amino acids. The CDR3 DNA follows: TGTGCCAGCACCCCCCGGGACAGGGGATACGAGCAGTACTTC. This encodes CASTPRDRGYEQYF.

This clonotype was observed a handful of times. CDR3 residues: CSVERSYTQYF. CDR3 nucleotides: TGCAGCGTTGAGAGATCTTATACGCAGTATTTT. The J gene is TRBJ2-3, the V gene TRBV29-1; D remains unclear. Trimming left V 3 bases short and J 7 bases short, with 8 bases between. The CDR3 is made up of 11 amino acids. Germline lookup yields CDR1 SQVTM and CDR2 ANQGSEA.

The table lists this clonotype with a few counts. This chain joins TRBV6-5 and TRBJ2-1, with 8 positions matching TRBD2. This CDR3 spans 15 amino acids. The V gene's germline CDR1 is MNHEY and CDR2 SVGAGI. The V gene end was trimmed by 4 bases and the J gene end by 6 bases; junction bases not matched to a gene: 8. DNA for the CDR3: TGTGCCAGCAGTTGGGGGACTAGTCGCTCCAATGAGCAGTTCTTC. Translated: CASSWGTSRSNEQFF.

There are many counts of this clonotype. The gene calls are TRBV6-2 or TRBV6-3 and TRBJ2-2, with TRBD2 identical over 8 bases. V was clipped by 6 bases and J by 5 bases; unmatched bases: 8. Germline V gene data show CDR1 as MNHEY and CDR2 as SVGEGT. The CDR3 is 15 amino acids. DNA for the CDR3: TGTGCCAGCAGACCCGGGACTAGAAGAACCGGGGAGCTGTTTTTT. Encoded protein: CASRPGTRRTGELFF.

This chain joins TRBV5-1 and TRBJ1-2; D may be TRBD1 (6 bases). This CDR3 spans 15 amino acids. Between the trimmed V and J ends, which lost 3 bases and 7 bases, there was a span of 19 bases. The germline V gene has CDR1 SGHRS and CDR2 YFSETQ. The CDR3 nucleotides are TGCGCCAGCAGCTCAAGATTTGGGGGCTCGGGTGGCTACACCTTC. This gives the protein CASSSRFGGSGGYTF.